Shown below are 30 T cell receptor beta chains from a single sample sequenced in a study of cytomegalovirus exposure and HLA in healthy donors. Vbeta (60) and Jbeta (13) primers were used in the PCR. Measured with immunoSEQ multiplex PCR; TCRdb has only the in-frame clones, and not every one. The profile shows fewer than 140,000 clones, 70% to 85% of them singletons. Source material: PBMCs. The receptors were gathered from a man between 60 and 70 years old in good health and CMV-seronegative.

The chain recombines TRBV30 with TRBJ1-5, with D possibly matching TRBD1 (6 bases). In germline, CDR1 is GTSNPN, CDR2 SVGIG (reference sequence). V lost 5 bases and J 5 bases, leaving 10 bases between the germline ends. CDR3 length: 12 residues. The CDR3 region has the DNA TGTGCCTGGGGTGGACAGCATCAGCCCCAGCATTTT. Its translation is CAWGGQHQPQHF.

This clone was seen more than once but under ten times. The chain couples TRBV11-1 to TRBJ2-7, with TRBD1 identical over 9 bases. CDR1 and CDR2 from the germline V gene are SGHAT and FQDESV (reference sequence). The junction had 6 bases not matched to a gene; V was cut back by 5 bases and J by 7 bases. The CDR3 runs 13 residues. CDR3 nucleotides: TGTGCCAGCAGCCAACAGGGGGCAGGGGAGCAGTACGTC. This codes for CASSQQGAGEQYV.

This clone has a handful of counts. This chain links TRBV5-6 with TRBJ1-5; D call uncertain. The CDR3 is 15 amino acids. In germline, CDR1 is SGHDT, CDR2 YYEEEE. Between the trimmed V and J ends, which lost 4 bases and 0 bases, there was a span of 11 bases. CDR3 sequence (DNA): TGTGCCAGCAGCGAACAGAGCTATAGCAATCAGCCCCAGCATTTT. Encoded protein: CASSEQSYSNQPQHF.

This clone occurred a few times. The V gene is TRBV25-1, the J gene TRBJ2-1, with 8 bases identical to TRBD1. V lost 3 bases to trimming and J lost 7 bases; unmatched junction nucleotides: 11. The length of the CDR3 is 16 residues. Germline lookup yields CDR1 MGHDK and CDR2 SYGVNS. The CDR3 loop is CASSDRAAGGWNEQFF. In nucleotides, the CDR3 is TGTGCCAGCAGTGATCGTGCGGCAGGGGGCTGGAATGAGCAGTTCTTC.

This clone was detected only once. This chain connects TRBV27 to TRBJ1-1, with D tentatively TRBD1 (6 bases). This CDR3 has 14 residues. V lost 6 bases and J lost 11, with 22 bases in between. Germline V gene data show CDR1 as MNHEY and CDR2 as SMNVEV (reference sequence). The CDR3 DNA sequence: TGTGCCAGCAGCCCTCAGGGGATTTCACTAGAGGCTTTCTTT. This translates into CASSPQGISLEAFF.

This clone was recorded a few times. The chain has TRBV11-2 and TRBJ2-3, with a possible D match to TRBD2 (5 bases). The CDR3 length is 13 residues. The germline gives CDR1 SGHAT, CDR2 FQNNGV. Trimming removed 7 bases at V and 9 bases at J, with 17 bases between. CDR3 coding DNA: TGTGCCAGCACCCTAACGGGATTTGGAACGCAGTATTTT. Encoded protein: CASTLTGFGTQYF.

In its sample, this clone was seen once. The V call is TRBV13, the J call TRBJ1-1; D is uncertain. V was pared by 5 bases and J by 3 bases, with 7 bases between. Germline assignment: CDR1 PRHDT and CDR2 FYEKMQ (reference sequence). The CDR3 covers 12 residues. For the CDR3, the DNA is TGTGCCAGCAGCGGGAGGTACACTGAAGCTTTCTTT. Encoded protein: CASSGRYTEAFF.

The chain is built from TRBV5-1 and TRBJ1-2, with 9 nucleotides matching TRBD1. This CDR3 comprises 13 residues. The V gene end was trimmed by 3 bases and the J gene end by 8 bases; junction bases not matched to a gene: 5. Germline V lookup: CDR1 SGHRS, CDR2 YFSETQ. The CDR3 DNA reads TGCGCCAGCAGCTGGACAGGGGAACGCGGCTACACCTTC. Residues: CASSWTGERGYTF.

This clone was found a few times. V is TRBV7-9 and J is TRBJ1-4, with D tentatively TRBD1 (6 bases). The CDR3 spans 15 residues. Germline V CDR1 and CDR2: SEHNR, FQNEAQ (reference sequence). Trimming removed 3 bases at V and 5 bases at J, with 13 bases between. The CDR3 is CASSLGSTGNEKLFF. The CDR3 coding sequence is TGTGCCAGCAGCTTGGGGTCGACAGGAAATGAAAAACTGTTTTTT.

The chain links TRBV7-9 to TRBJ2-3, with TRBD2 as a possible D gene (6 bases). Looked up from germline, CDR1 is SEHNR and CDR2 is FQNEAQ (reference sequence). Trimming took 5 bases from V and 7 from J, leaving 13 bases between them. This CDR3 comprises 13 residues. CDR3 DNA: TGTGCCAGCAGCCCCATGGGGGGATATACGCAGTATTTT. Its protein product is CASSPMGGYTQYF.

This clone turned up a few times. This chain links TRBV19 with TRBJ2-5; D remains unclear. The CDR3 has 14 amino acids. Germline V CDR1 and CDR2: LNHDA, SQIVND (reference sequence). Deletions cut 5 bases from V and 1 base from J, with 11 bases between. The CDR3 here is CASSPTASQETQYF. The CDR3 DNA reads TGTGCCAGTAGTCCCACAGCCAGCCAAGAGACCCAGTACTTC.

V gene TRBV7-2 combines with J gene TRBJ2-3, with 8 bases fitting TRBD2. This CDR3 spans 16 amino acids. V gave up 1 base and J gave up 3 bases; unmatched junction bases: 6. CDR1 is SGHTA, CDR2 FQGNSA, per germline. The CDR3 DNA follows: TGTGCCAGCAGCTTAGGAGGGACTAGATATACAGATACGCAGTATTTT. Translation: CASSLGGTRYTDTQYF.

This chain uses TRBV11-1 with TRBJ2-1; TRBD2 is a possible D gene (5 bases). The V and J ends lost 2 bases and 3 bases respectively, with 8 bases between them. The CDR3 contains 14 residues. Germline CDR1 reads SGHAT; CDR2 reads FQDESV (reference sequence). CDR3 sequence (DNA): TGTGCCAGCAGCTTACCGGGGAGCTACAATGAGCAGTTCTTC. Its translation is CASSLPGSYNEQFF.

The CDR3 protein is CSVMDSRRYEQYF. The CDR3 DNA follows: TGCAGCGTTATGGACAGCCGGCGCTACGAGCAGTACTTC. The J gene is TRBJ2-7, the V gene TRBV29-1; tentative D call: TRBD1 (6 bases). The CDR3 consists of 13 residues. From germline, CDR1 is SQVTM and CDR2 ANQGSEA. V shed 5 bases and J shed 3 bases, with 14 bases lying between them.

Only one count was recorded for this clone. The chain is built from TRBV5-1 and TRBJ1-1, with 7 bases fitting TRBD1. Trimming removed 4 bases from V and 8 bases from J; junction bases left unmatched: 11. Germline V gene sequence: CDR1 SGHRS, CDR2 YFSETQ. The CDR3 is 14 amino acids. The CDR3 DNA reads as TGCGCCAGCAGCCCGGAAAGGGGGCAGATCGAAGCTTTCTTT. Translated, it gives CASSPERGQIEAFF.

Only one count was recorded for this clone. The gene calls are TRBV25-1 and TRBJ1-1; maybe TRBD1 (5 bases). The germline V gene has CDR1 MGHDK and CDR2 SYGVNS. Deletions cut 6 bases from V and 6 bases from J, with 17 bases between. This CDR3 has 14 amino acids. The CDR3 nucleotides are TGTGCCAGCAGGGGCTCTGGAAAGGGGCCTGAAGCTTTCTTT. Its translation is CASRGSGKGPEAFF. Filled out from reference TRBV25-1 and TRBJ1-1, the complete variable domain reads EADIYQTPRYLVIGTGKKITLECSQTMGHDKMYWYQQDPGMELHLIHYSYGVNSTEKGDLSSESTVSRIRTEHFPLTLESARPSHTSQYLCASRGSGKGPEAFFGQGTRLTVV.

The chain links TRBV5-1 to TRBJ2-5; 7 bases are shared with TRBD2. The V gene's germline CDR1 is SGHRS and CDR2 YFSETQ. The CDR3 covers 15 residues. V trimming: 2 bases; J trimming: 2 bases; junction bases outside the gene matches: 6. The CDR3 DNA sequence: TGCGCCAGCAGCTTCTTCCCGGGGGGTCAAGAGACCCAGTACTTC. Translated, it gives CASSFFPGGQETQYF.

The CDR3 spells CASSVPGQGYNEQFF. CDR3 DNA sequence: TGTGCCAGCAGTGTTCCGGGACAGGGATACAATGAGCAGTTCTTC. V gene TRBV25-1 combines with J gene TRBJ2-1, with 9 bases matching TRBD1. In germline, CDR1 is MGHDK, CDR2 SYGVNS. V shed 4 bases and J 4 bases; nucleotides not matched to a gene: 5. The CDR3 spans 15 residues.

The chain joins TRBV7-3 to TRBJ2-5; D is undetermined. The V end was cut by 2 bases, the J end by 2 bases, with 6 bases between. Germline V lookup: CDR1 SGHTA, CDR2 FQGTGA. The CDR3 has 13 residues. Written as DNA, the CDR3 is TGTGCCAGCAGCTTACTCCTGCAAGAGACCCAGTACTTC. This codes for CASSLLLQETQYF. Full variable domain (missing parts from reference TRBV7-3 and TRBJ2-5): GAGVSQTPSNKVTEKGKYVELRCDPISGHTALYWYRQSLGQGPEFLIYFQGTGAADDSGLPNDRFFAVRPEGSVSTLKIQRTERGDSAVYLCASSLLLQETQYFGPGTRLLVL.

This sequence joins TRBV12-5 and TRBJ1-2; 8 positions match TRBD1. J gave up 8 bases and V 6 bases, and 8 bases lay outside the gene matches. In germline, CDR1 is LGHNT, CDR2 FRNRAP. This CDR3 has 13 amino acids. CDR3 sequence reads: CASGPTGVRGYTF. Here the CDR3 DNA reads TGTGCTAGTGGCCCGACAGGGGTTCGCGGCTACACCTTC. Supplemented by reference TRBV12-5 and TRBJ1-2, the full variable domain reads DARVTQTPRHKVTEMGQEVTMRCQPILGHNTVFWYRQTMMQGLELLAYFRNRAPLDDSGMPKDRFSAEMPDATLATLKIQPSEPRDSAVYFCASGPTGVRGYTFGSGTRLTVV.

This clone was counted a single time. CDR3 coding DNA: TGTGCCAGTAGCGGCAGGGGGCTAGGGAATTCACCCCTCCACTTT. It codes for CASSGRGLGNSPLHF. The chain combines TRBV19 with TRBJ1-6; 8 bases fit TRBD1. Per germline, CDR1 LNHDA and CDR2 SQIVND (reference sequence). The ends lost 6 bases at V and 7 bases at J; junction bases unmatched: 8. The CDR3 has 15 amino acids.

The chain combines TRBV4-2 with TRBJ2-2, with D perhaps matching TRBD2 (6 bases). The CDR3 has 18 residues. CDR1 LGHNA and CDR2 YNFKEQ come from the germline V gene. Trimming pared 0 bases from V and 4 bases from J, leaving 18 bases between. CDR3: CASSQDRRDTGGTGELFF. DNA for the CDR3: TGTGCCAGCAGCCAAGATCGGAGAGACACCGGGGGCACCGGGGAGCTGTTTTTT.

This clone was counted only a few times. The J gene is TRBJ1-6, the V gene TRBV20-1; D is perhaps TRBD1 (6 bases). Deletions cut 3 bases from V and 14 bases from J, with 11 bases between. Per germline, CDR1 DFQATT and CDR2 SNEGSKA (reference sequence). This CDR3 has 11 residues. CDR3 sequence: CSASRGASLHF. CDR3 coding DNA: TGCAGTGCTAGTCGGGGGGCGTCCCTCCACTTT.

The chain couples TRBV19 to TRBJ2-7; D gene ambiguous. Per the germline V gene, CDR1 is LNHDA and CDR2 is SQIVND (reference sequence). This CDR3 region has 12 residues. Deletions cut 5 bases from V and 7 bases from J, with 12 bases between. The CDR3 DNA reads as TGTGCCAGTAGTCCTTCCTTCGGGGAGCAGTACTTC. Its translation is CASSPSFGEQYF. The complete variable domain, with remaining parts taken from reference TRBV19 and TRBJ2-7, reads DGGITQSPKYLFRKEGQNVTLSCEQNLNHDAMYWYRQDPGQGLRLIYYSQIVNDFQKGDIAEGYSVSREKKESFPLTVTSAQKNPTAFYLCASSPSFGEQYFGPGTRLTVT.

This clone was observed a handful of times. The chain employs TRBV5-1 and TRBJ2-2, with D tentatively TRBD2 (6 bases). Germline V lookup: CDR1 SGHRS, CDR2 YFSETQ. CDR3 length: 15 amino acids. V was trimmed by 3 bases and J by 4 bases, leaving 13 bases between them. DNA of the CDR3: TGCGCCAGCAGCTGGAGTGGAGGGAGCACCGGGGAGCTGTTTTTT. Amino acid sequence: CASSWSGGSTGELFF.

V usage is TRBV10-3 and J usage is TRBJ2-2; 7 bases fit TRBD1. Germline CDR1 reads ENHRY; CDR2 reads SYGVKD. Trimming at V came to 3 bases and at J to 3 bases, leaving 4 bases not matched to a gene. The CDR3 has 15 residues. The CDR3 sequence is CAISERGRDTGELFF. DNA for the CDR3: TGTGCCATCAGTGAAAGGGGGCGCGACACCGGGGAGCTGTTTTTT.

The rearrangement uses TRBV11-2 and TRBJ1-2; D not certain. There are 15 residues in the CDR3. Trimming stripped 2 bases from V and 0 bases from J, with 10 bases between. CDR1 and CDR2 from the germline V gene are SGHAT and FQNNGV. CDR3 amino acids: CASSLWQAPNYGYTF. CDR3 DNA sequence: TGTGCCAGCAGCTTATGGCAGGCTCCTAACTATGGCTACACCTTC.

V is TRBV7-9 and J is TRBJ1-2, with TRBD1 identical over 7 bases. With V trimmed by 5 bases and J by 4 bases, 19 bases remained unmatched. CDR3 size: 18 residues. Per germline, CDR1 SEHNR and CDR2 FQNEAQ (reference sequence). The CDR3 reads CASSPSDRVRIQGYGYTF. Here the CDR3 DNA reads TGTGCCAGCAGCCCCAGTGACAGGGTCCGAATTCAGGGCTATGGCTACACCTTC. The whole variable domain, filled in from reference TRBV7-9 and TRBJ1-2, reads DTGVSQNPRHKITKRGQNVTFRCDPISEHNRLYWYRQTLGQGPEFLTYFQNEAQLEKSRLLSDRFSAERPKGSFSTLEIQRTEQGDSAMYLCASSPSDRVRIQGYGYTFGSGTRLTVV.

This chain uses TRBV5-5 with TRBJ1-2, with D possibly TRBD1 on 6 matching bases. The V end was cut by 2 bases, the J end by 8 bases, with 19 bases between. The CDR3 is 15 amino acids. Germline CDR1 is SGHKS and CDR2 is YYEKEE (reference sequence). CDR3 sequence: CASSFSLTGSRGYTF. CDR3 DNA sequence: TGTGCCAGCAGCTTCTCCCTAACAGGGTCTAGGGGCTACACCTTC.

This clone was seen a handful of times. This rearrangement joins TRBV27 to TRBJ1-5; D not certain. The CDR3 runs to 14 residues. The V end lost 2 bases, the J end lost 7 bases, and 12 bases lay between the germline ends. CDR1 is MNHEY, CDR2 SMNVEV, per germline (reference sequence). CDR3 DNA: TGTGCCAGCAGTTTAACCGGGGTCAGGCAGCCCCAGCATTTT. Its protein product is CASSLTGVRQPQHF.